The clone carrying this T cell receptor (beta chain) was detected once. This sample is drawn from a study of blood T cell repertoires in COVID-19. In the study's own analysis: From reference gene primer amplification, estimates of nucleated cell counts were derived. Profiled with immunoSEQ multiplex PCR; TCRdb holds only in-frame clones, not every one. V and J calls and clone size are as listed in that table; D and trimming were resolved from the DNA. The repertoire holds 110,000 or so clones, 70% to 90% seen once, with about 3.9% in the top ten. This CDR3 region has 12 residues. The germline gives CDR1 SGHTA, CDR2 FQGNSA. The V gene lost 5 bases and the J gene lost 11 bases, with 15 bases spanning the gap.

The sequence was obtained from a man aged 55 to 69 with acute or convalescent COVID-19. The rearrangement joins TRBV7-2 to TRBJ1-2, with a weak D call TRBD1 (5 bases). The source material was peripheral blood. The CDR3 nucleotides are TGTGCCAGCAGCGCCGGTAGGGGTGGTTACACCTTC. Translated, it gives CASSAGRGGYTF.